Presented here are 17 T cell receptor beta chains from one specimen sequenced in a study of OX40 agonist ivuxolimab in advanced cancers. Sequencing used immunoSEQ multiplex PCR; TCRdb keeps in-frame clones, though not all of them. The data show 83,000 or so clones, about 81% seen once. The sequences come from CD4+ or CD8+ T cells sorted from blood, collected in a trial of the OX40 agonist ivuxolimab. The origin of the receptors is an adult with an advanced solid tumor such as melanoma, head and neck, liver or kidney cancer.

The V and J genes are TRBV7-2 and TRBJ2-7; no clear D gene. Germline V gene sequence: CDR1 SGHTA, CDR2 FQGNSA. Between the trimmed V and J ends, which lost 3 bases and 1 base, there was a span of 13 bases. The CDR3 contains 15 residues. CDR3 protein: CASSFSSIASYEQYF. The CDR3 nucleotides read TGTGCCAGCAGCTTCTCGTCCATAGCTTCCTACGAGCAGTACTTC.

The rearrangement uses TRBV29-1 and TRBJ1-1; TRBD1 matches at 7 bases. The trim removed 6 bases at V and 3 bases at J, leaving 4 bases unmatched. This CDR3 comprises 12 residues. Germline CDR1 is SQVTM and CDR2 is ANQGSEA. In nucleotides, the CDR3 is TGCAGCGTGACACAGGGGTACACTGAAGCTTTCTTT. Its protein is CSVTQGYTEAFF.

The chain joins TRBV27 to TRBJ1-2; D perhaps matches TRBD1 (5 bases). Deletions cut 0 bases from V and 10 bases from J, with 15 bases between. Germline lookup yields CDR1 MNHEY and CDR2 SMNVEV (reference sequence). This CDR3 has 14 residues. The CDR3 loop is CASSLSAGWGDYTF. In DNA form, the CDR3 reads TGTGCCAGCAGTTTATCGGCAGGGTGGGGCGACTACACCTTC.

V and J are TRBV5-4 and TRBJ1-2; D is uncertain. Trimming pared 4 bases from V and 0 bases from J, leaving 22 bases between. CDR3 length: 18 amino acids. CDR1 is SGHNT, CDR2 YYREEE, per germline (reference sequence). CDR3 amino acids: CASSPTAGRISSNYGYTF. The CDR3 coding sequence is TGTGCCAGCAGCCCAACAGCAGGACGGATCTCTTCTAACTATGGCTACACCTTC.

This clone is a singleton in its sample. The chain recombines TRBV6-1 with TRBJ1-5, with a possible D match to TRBD1 (5 bases). The V gene's germline CDR1 is MNHNS and CDR2 SASEGT. V lost 0 bases to trimming and J lost 2 bases, with 17 bases between them. The CDR3 length is 18 residues. The CDR3 nucleotides are TGTGCCAGCAGTGAAGCGTTCCCAGGGTTAGCAGGCAATCAGCCCCAGCATTTT. Protein sequence: CASSEAFPGLAGNQPQHF.

A few counts support this clone. The V and J genes are TRBV30 and TRBJ1-6; 8 nucleotides match TRBD1. Trimming at V came to 2 bases and at J to 6 bases, leaving 3 bases not matched to a gene. This CDR3 region has 14 residues. The germline V gene encodes CDR1 GTSNPN and CDR2 SVGIG (reference sequence). CDR3 residues: CAWSLTGVNSPLHF. CDR3 nucleotides: TGTGCCTGGAGTTTGACAGGGGTTAATTCACCCCTCCACTTT.

The rearrangement joins TRBV19 to TRBJ1-2; D remains unclear. Germline V gives CDR1 LNHDA, CDR2 SQIVND (reference sequence). The CDR3 loop spans 13 amino acids. Trimming removed 5 bases from V and 1 base from J, with 8 bases in between. CDR3 sequence: CASSREYNYGYTF. CDR3 sequence (DNA): TGTGCCAGTAGTCGGGAGTATAACTATGGCTACACCTTC.

The rearrangement uses TRBV6-1 and TRBJ2-7; 7 positions agree with TRBD1. The germline gives CDR1 MNHNS, CDR2 SASEGT. This CDR3 is built from 15 residues. V shed 6 bases, J shed 2 bases, and the junction held 10 bases outside the gene matches. The CDR3 region is CASSTTDREPYEQYF. In nucleotides, the CDR3 is TGTGCCAGCAGCACCACCGACAGGGAGCCCTACGAGCAGTACTTC.

This CDR3 is CASSLAISGGSYEQYF. Written as DNA, the CDR3 is TGTGCCAGCAGCTTAGCGATAAGCGGGGGCTCCTACGAGCAGTACTTC. This sequence joins TRBV7-6 and TRBJ2-7; 8 nucleotides align to TRBD2. This CDR3 is 16 amino acids long. Germline CDR1 SGHVS, CDR2 FNYEAQ. Trimming removed 0 bases from V and 0 bases from J; junction bases left unmatched: 4. Supplemented by reference TRBV7-6 and TRBJ2-7, the full variable domain reads GAGVSQSPRYKVTKRGQDVALRCDPISGHVSLYWYRQALGQGPEFLTYFNYEAQQDKSGLPNDRFSAERPEGSISTLTIQRTEQRDSAMYRCASSLAISGGSYEQYFGPGTRLTVT.

CDR3 sequence reads: CASSPQRVSYEQYF. The CDR3 DNA reads as TGTGCCAGCTCACCACAAAGGGTTTCCTACGAGCAGTACTTC. This chain links TRBV18 with TRBJ2-7, with D uncertain. Deletions cut 1 base from V and 1 base from J, with 8 bases between. Germline CDR1 and CDR2: KGHSH and LQKENI. The length of the CDR3 is 14 residues.

This clone occurred once. The rearrangement uses TRBV2 and TRBJ2-3; D possibly corresponds to TRBD2 (7 bases). Trimming cost V 8 bases and J 4 bases, with 19 bases left between them. The CDR3 runs 15 residues. Germline V gives CDR1 SNHLY, CDR2 FYNNEI. The CDR3 DNA is TGTGCCAGCGCCACAAACGGGGGGCGTGCAGATACGCAGTATTTT. It yields the protein CASATNGGRADTQYF.

The chain's CDR3 is CASSEVDGSGYTF. In nucleotides, the CDR3 is TGTGCCAGCAGTGAAGTGGATGGCTCTGGCTACACCTTC. The chain carries TRBV6-1 and TRBJ1-2; D gene unclear. CDR3 length: 13 residues. Germline lookup yields CDR1 MNHNS and CDR2 SASEGT. Trimming took off 1 base at V and 7 bases at J, with 10 bases between the two ends.

The chain joins TRBV5-4 to TRBJ1-2; D is unclear. Germline V CDR1 and CDR2: SGHNT, YYREEE (reference sequence). The V end lost 4 bases, the J end lost 7 bases, and 20 bases lay between the germline ends. The length of the CDR3 is 15 residues. CDR3 sequence reads: CASSPQLPRGGGYTF. CDR3 in DNA: TGTGCCAGCAGCCCCCAACTCCCCCGGGGAGGTGGCTACACCTTC.

V gene TRBV18 combines with J gene TRBJ2-1; D remains ambiguous. V shed 2 bases and J shed 8 bases, with 7 bases lying between them. Germline assignment: CDR1 KGHSH and CDR2 LQKENI. The CDR3 consists of 12 residues. CDR3: CASSPRSDEQFF. In DNA, the CDR3 is TGTGCCAGCTCACCAAGGTCAGATGAGCAGTTCTTC.

The chain carries TRBV2 and TRBJ2-3; D may be TRBD1 or TRBD2 (5 bases each). The CDR3 has 15 residues. The V end lost 6 bases, the J end lost 1 base, and 14 bases lay between the germline ends. Germline V gene sequence: CDR1 SNHLY, CDR2 FYNNEI. The CDR3 loop is CASSATGARTDTQYF. CDR3 nucleotide sequence: TGTGCCAGCAGCGCCACCGGGGCCCGCACAGATACGCAGTATTTT.

This clone turned up a few times. V usage is TRBV7-9 and J usage is TRBJ1-1; D possibly corresponds to TRBD1 (6 bases). The CDR3 has 15 residues. In germline, CDR1 is SEHNR, CDR2 FQNEAQ (reference sequence). The V end lost 3 bases, the J end lost 3 bases, and 14 bases lay between the germline ends. CDR3 DNA sequence: TGTGCCAGCAGCTTCACAGGGTTTCAAGACACTGAAGCTTTCTTT. It is translated as CASSFTGFQDTEAFF.

The chain employs TRBV28 and TRBJ2-6; 14 positions match TRBD2. Germline CDR1 and CDR2: MDHEN and SYDVKM. The CDR3 consists of 19 residues. Trimming removed 4 bases from V and 0 bases from J; junction bases left unmatched: 5. The CDR3 loop reads CASSSQGLAGGSGANVLTF. CDR3 sequence (DNA): TGTGCCAGCAGTTCCCAAGGACTAGCGGGGGGCTCTGGGGCCAACGTCCTGACTTTC.